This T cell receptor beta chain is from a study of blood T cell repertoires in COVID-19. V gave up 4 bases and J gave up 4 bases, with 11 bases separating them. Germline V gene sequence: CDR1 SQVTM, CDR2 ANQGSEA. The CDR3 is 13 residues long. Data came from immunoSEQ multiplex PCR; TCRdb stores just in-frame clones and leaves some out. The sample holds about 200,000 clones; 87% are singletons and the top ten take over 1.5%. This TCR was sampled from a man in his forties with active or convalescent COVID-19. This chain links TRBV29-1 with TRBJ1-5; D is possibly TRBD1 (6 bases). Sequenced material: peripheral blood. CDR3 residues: CSVGHRENQPQHF. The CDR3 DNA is TGCAGCGTTGGCCACAGGGAGAATCAGCCCCAGCATTTT. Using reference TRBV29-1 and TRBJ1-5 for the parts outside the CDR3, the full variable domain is SAVISQKPSRDICQRGTSLTIQCQVDSQVTMMFWYRQQPGQSLTLIATANQGSEATYESGFVIDKFPISRPNLTFSTLTVSNMSPEDSSIYLCSVGHRENQPQHFGDGTRLSIL.